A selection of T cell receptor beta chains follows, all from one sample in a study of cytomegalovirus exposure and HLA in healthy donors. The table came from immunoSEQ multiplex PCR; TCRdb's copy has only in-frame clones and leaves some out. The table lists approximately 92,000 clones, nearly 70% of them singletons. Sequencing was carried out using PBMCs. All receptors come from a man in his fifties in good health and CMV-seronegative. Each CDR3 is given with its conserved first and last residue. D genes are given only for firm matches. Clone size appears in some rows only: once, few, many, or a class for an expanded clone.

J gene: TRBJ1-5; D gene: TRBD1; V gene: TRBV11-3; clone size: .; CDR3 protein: CASSSRPGQGEPQHF; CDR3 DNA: TGTGCCAGCAGCTCCCGACCGGGACAGGGGGAGCCCCAGCATTTT
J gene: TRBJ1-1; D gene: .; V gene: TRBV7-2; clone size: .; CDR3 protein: CASSLVFLGAPVF; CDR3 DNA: TGTGCCAGCAGCTTAGTTTTCTTGGGGGCCCCCGTGTTT
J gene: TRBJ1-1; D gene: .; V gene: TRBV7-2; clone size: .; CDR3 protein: CASSSQGGLNTEAFF; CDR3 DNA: TGTGCCAGCAGCTCACAAGGGGGATTGAACACTGAAGCTTTCTTT
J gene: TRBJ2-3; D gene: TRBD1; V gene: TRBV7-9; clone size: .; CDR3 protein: CASSLDRGFMAGTDTQYF; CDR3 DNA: TGTGCCAGCAGCTTGGACAGGGGGTTCATGGCGGGCACAGATACGCAGTATTTT
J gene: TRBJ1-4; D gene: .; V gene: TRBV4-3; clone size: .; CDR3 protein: CASSQETGNNEKLFF; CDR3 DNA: TGCGCCAGCAGCCAAGAAACGGGAAATAATGAAAAACTGTTTTTT
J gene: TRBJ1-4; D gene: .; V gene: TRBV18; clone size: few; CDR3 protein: CASSPTDAEKLFF; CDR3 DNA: TGTGCCAGCTCACCTACAGATGCTGAAAAACTGTTTTTT
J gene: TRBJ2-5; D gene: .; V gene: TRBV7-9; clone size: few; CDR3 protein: CASSLVEATQYF; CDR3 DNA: TGTGCCAGCAGCCTCGTCGAGGCGACCCAGTACTTC
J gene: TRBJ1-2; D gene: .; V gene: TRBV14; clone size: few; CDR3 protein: CASSPGNYGYTF; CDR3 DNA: TGTGCCAGCAGCCCGGGGAACTATGGCTACACCTTC
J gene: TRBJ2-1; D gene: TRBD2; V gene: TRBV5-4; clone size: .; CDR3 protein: CASSLSGTSNNEQFF; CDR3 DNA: TGTGCCAGCAGCTTGTCGGGGACTAGCAACAATGAGCAGTTCTTC
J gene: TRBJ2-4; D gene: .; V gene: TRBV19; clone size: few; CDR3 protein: CASSIEGGQAKNIQYF; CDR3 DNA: TGTGCCAGTAGTATAGAGGGAGGTCAGGCCAAAAACATTCAGTACTTC
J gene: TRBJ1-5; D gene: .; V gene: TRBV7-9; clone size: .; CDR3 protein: CASSYTGSNQPQHF; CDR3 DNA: TGTGCCAGCAGTTATACAGGGAGCAATCAGCCCCAGCATTTT
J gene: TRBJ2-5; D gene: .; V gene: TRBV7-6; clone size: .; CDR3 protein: CASSRPGGRETQYF; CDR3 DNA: TGTGCCAGCAGCCGACCTGGAGGGAGGGAGACCCAGTACTTC
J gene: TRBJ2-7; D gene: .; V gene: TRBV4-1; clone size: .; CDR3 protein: CASSQVLLVLPSSSYEQYF; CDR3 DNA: TGCGCCAGCAGCCAAGTTTTACTAGTTCTGCCGTCAAGCTCCTACGAGCAGTACTTC
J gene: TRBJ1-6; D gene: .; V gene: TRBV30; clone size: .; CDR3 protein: CAWTGLTGYNSPLHF; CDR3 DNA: TGTGCCTGGACCGGTCTAACAGGCTATAATTCACCCCTCCACTTT
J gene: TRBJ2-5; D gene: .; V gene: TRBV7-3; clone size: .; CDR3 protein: CASSLRGYRETQYF; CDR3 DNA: TGTGCCAGCAGCTTAAGAGGGTATAGGGAGACCCAGTACTTC
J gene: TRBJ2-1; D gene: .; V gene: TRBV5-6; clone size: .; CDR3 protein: CASSLYPGTYNEQFF; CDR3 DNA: TGTGCCAGCAGCCTGTACCCCGGGACCTACAATGAGCAGTTCTTC
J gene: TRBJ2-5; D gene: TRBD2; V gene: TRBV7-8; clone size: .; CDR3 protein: CASSFTSGETQYF; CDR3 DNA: TGTGCCAGCAGCTTCACTAGCGGGGAGACCCAGTACTTC
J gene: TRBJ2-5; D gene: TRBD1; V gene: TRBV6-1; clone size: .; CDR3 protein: CASSRDRALETQYF; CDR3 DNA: TGTGCCAGCAGTCGGGACAGGGCCTTAGAGACCCAGTACTTC
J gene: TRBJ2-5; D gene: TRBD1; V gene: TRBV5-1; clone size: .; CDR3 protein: CASSSGQGRETQYF; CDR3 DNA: TGCGCCAGCAGCTCGGGACAGGGGAGGGAGACCCAGTACTTC
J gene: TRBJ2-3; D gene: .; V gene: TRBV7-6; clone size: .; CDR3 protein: CASSQWTSLGHTDTQYF; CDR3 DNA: TGTGCCAGCAGCCAATGGACAAGCTTAGGACACACAGATACGCAGTATTTT
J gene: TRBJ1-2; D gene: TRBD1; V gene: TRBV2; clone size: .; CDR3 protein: CASSEIQGANYGYTF; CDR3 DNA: TGTGCCAGCAGTGAAATCCAGGGGGCGAACTATGGCTACACCTTC
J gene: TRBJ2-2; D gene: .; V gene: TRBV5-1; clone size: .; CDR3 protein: CASSIFSSQTGELFF; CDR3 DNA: TGCGCCAGCAGCATCTTTTCGAGTCAAACCGGGGAGCTGTTTTTT
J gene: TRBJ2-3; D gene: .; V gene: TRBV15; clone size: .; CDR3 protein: CATSNANTDTQYF; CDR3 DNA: TGTGCCACCAGCAACGCGAACACAGATACGCAGTATTTT
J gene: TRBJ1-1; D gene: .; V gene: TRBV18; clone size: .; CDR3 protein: CASSPDLATEAFF; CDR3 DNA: TGTGCCAGCTCACCGGATTTAGCCACTGAAGCTTTCTTT
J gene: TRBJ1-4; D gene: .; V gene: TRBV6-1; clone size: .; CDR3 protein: CASSEKGATNEKLFF; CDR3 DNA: TGTGCCAGCAGTGAAAAGGGGGCAACTAATGAAAAACTGTTTTTT
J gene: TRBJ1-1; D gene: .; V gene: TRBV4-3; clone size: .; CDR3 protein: CASSQDRAGNTEAFF; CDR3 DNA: TGCGCCAGCAGCCAAGATCGGGCGGGGAACACTGAAGCTTTCTTT
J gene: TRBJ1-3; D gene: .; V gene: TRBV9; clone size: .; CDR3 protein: CASSLQGAGNTIYF; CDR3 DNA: TGTGCCAGCAGCCTACAGGGAGCTGGAAACACCATATATTTT
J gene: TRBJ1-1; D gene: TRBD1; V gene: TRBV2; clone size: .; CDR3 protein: CATTDRAVVTEAFF; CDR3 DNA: TGTGCCACCACGGACAGGGCGGTCGTCACTGAAGCTTTCTTT
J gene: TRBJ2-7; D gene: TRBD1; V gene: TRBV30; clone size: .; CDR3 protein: CAWSALPRGRGNDERYF; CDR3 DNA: TGTGCCTGGAGTGCCCTTCCCAGGGGGCGCGGTAATGACGAGCGGTACTTC
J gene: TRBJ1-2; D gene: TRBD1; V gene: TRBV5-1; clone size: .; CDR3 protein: CASSLGGTEIYGYTF; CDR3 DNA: TGCGCCAGCAGCTTGGGGGGGACAGAGATCTATGGCTACACCTTC
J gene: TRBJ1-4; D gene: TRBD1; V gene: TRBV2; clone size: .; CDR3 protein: CASRAGTGDHEKLFF; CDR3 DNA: TGTGCCAGCAGGGCCGGGACAGGGGACCATGAAAAACTGTTTTTT
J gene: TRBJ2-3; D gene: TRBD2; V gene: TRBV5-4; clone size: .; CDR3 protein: CASSQGLAGGPVTDTQYF; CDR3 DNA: TGTGCCAGCAGCCAGGGACTAGCGGGGGGGCCGGTCACAGATACGCAGTATTTT
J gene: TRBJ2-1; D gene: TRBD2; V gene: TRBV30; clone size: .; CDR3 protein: CAVAGSWYNEQFF; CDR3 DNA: TGTGCGGTAGCGGGATCTTGGTACAATGAGCAGTTCTTC
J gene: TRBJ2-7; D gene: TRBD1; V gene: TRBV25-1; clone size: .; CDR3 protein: CASSLDRTGDYEQYF; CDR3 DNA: TGTGCCAGCAGTTTAGACCGGACAGGGGACTACGAGCAGTACTTC
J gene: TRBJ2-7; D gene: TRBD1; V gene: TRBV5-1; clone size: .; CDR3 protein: CASSPGQGAVSYEQYF; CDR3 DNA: TGCGCCAGCAGCCCAGGACAGGGGGCGGTATCCTACGAGCAGTACTTC
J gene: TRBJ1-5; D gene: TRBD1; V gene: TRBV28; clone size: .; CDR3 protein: CASSLSAGGARNQPQHF; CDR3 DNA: TGTGCCAGCAGTTTATCGGCAGGGGGCGCGCGCAATCAGCCCCAGCATTTT
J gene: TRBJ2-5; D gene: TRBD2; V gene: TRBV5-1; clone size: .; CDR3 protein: CASSLGTSGSYGGETQYF; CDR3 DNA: TGCGCCAGCAGCTTGGGGACTAGCGGGAGTTACGGAGGAGAGACCCAGTACTTC
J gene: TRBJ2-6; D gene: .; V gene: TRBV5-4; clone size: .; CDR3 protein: CASSLAQQSSGANVLTF; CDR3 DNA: TGTGCCAGCAGCTTGGCCCAACAGAGCTCTGGGGCCAACGTCCTGACTTTC
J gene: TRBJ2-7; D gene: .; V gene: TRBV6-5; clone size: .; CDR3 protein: CASSYSGVSSYEQYF; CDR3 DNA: TGTGCCAGCAGTTACTCAGGGGTGAGCTCCTACGAGCAGTACTTC
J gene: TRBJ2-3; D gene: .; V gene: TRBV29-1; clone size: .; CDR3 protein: CSVEIGGTDTQYF; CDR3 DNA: TGCAGCGTTGAGATAGGGGGCACAGATACGCAGTATTTT